These 19 T cell receptor beta chains were sequenced from one sample in a study of shared clonotypes between healthy human individuals. Sequencing was performed with immunoSEQ multiplex PCR; in TCRdb, only in-frame clones are kept and a portion is missing. In the table there are some 2.1 million clones, approximately 94% of which are singletons. In the naive CD8 group, cells lacked CD45RO and were positively selected for CCR7, so terminally differentiated effector memory CD45RA+ cells were left out. Sequenced sample: naive CD8+ T cells sorted from blood. These receptors originate from a man between 18 and 29 years old in good health.

The rearrangement links TRBV6-5 to TRBJ2-5; 7 bases map to TRBD2. Germline V lookup: CDR1 MNHEY, CDR2 SVGAGI. The CDR3 spans 15 residues. V trimming: 7 bases; J trimming: 2 bases; junction bases outside the gene matches: 10. The CDR3 sequence is CASIGGGGIQETQYF. CDR3 in DNA: TGTGCCAGCATTGGCGGCGGGGGAATTCAAGAGACCCAGTACTTC.

The chain carries TRBV7-8 and TRBJ1-6, with D unclear. The V and J ends lost 1 base and 7 bases respectively, with 11 bases between them. Germline lookup yields CDR1 SGHVS and CDR2 FQNEAQ. This CDR3 has 15 residues. CDR3 residues: CASSLEAAENSPLHF. The CDR3 region has the DNA TGTGCCAGCAGCTTAGAGGCAGCCGAGAATTCACCCCTCCACTTT.

This chain uses TRBV11-2 with TRBJ2-7; 10 bases are shared with TRBD1. This CDR3 has 17 amino acids. The germline V gene has CDR1 SGHAT and CDR2 FQNNGV. With V trimmed by 2 bases and J by 3 bases, 10 bases remained unmatched. The CDR3 nucleotides are TGTGCCAGCAGCTTAAATAATATTTGGGACAGGGGCTACGAGCAGTACTTC. Protein: CASSLNNIWDRGYEQYF.

The chain links TRBV27 to TRBJ1-1, with TRBD1 as a possible D gene (5 bases). Trimming removed 2 bases from V and 4 bases from J, with 14 bases in between. The CDR3 runs to 15 residues. CDR1 MNHEY and CDR2 SMNVEV come from the germline V gene (reference sequence). The CDR3 DNA reads as TGTGCCAGCAGTTTAAGTCAGGGCGGGGGCACTGAAGCTTTCTTT. Its protein product is CASSLSQGGGTEAFF.

On this clone itself: The sample carries other DNA sequences with the same CDR3. The rearrangement links TRBV7-6 to TRBJ2-5; D uncertain. CDR1 is SGHVS, CDR2 FNYEAQ, per germline. The ends were cut back, 1 base at V and 1 base at J, with 10 bases in the middle. This CDR3 is 15 amino acids long. CDR3: CASSLEAEAQETQYF. The DNA for the CDR3 is TGTGCCAGCAGCTTAGAGGCAGAGGCCCAAGAGACCCAGTACTTC.

V gene TRBV6-5 combines with J gene TRBJ2-7, with TRBD1 as a possible D gene (5 bases). Germline values: CDR1 MNHEY, CDR2 SVGAGI. The CDR3 extends over 13 amino acids. V was shortened by 5 bases and J by 4 bases, with 12 bases between the two germline ends. This chain's CDR3 is CASSQPTGYEQYF. CDR3 nucleotide sequence: TGTGCCAGCAGTCAGCCCACAGGATACGAGCAGTACTTC.

The chain links TRBV30 to TRBJ1-4; D is unresolved. CDR3 size: 12 residues. CDR1 GTSNPN and CDR2 SVGIG come from the germline V gene (reference sequence). V lost 3 bases and J lost 8, with 10 bases in between. For the CDR3, the DNA is TGTGCCTGGAGCTCCTATGGAGAAAAACTGTTTTTT. It yields the protein CAWSSYGEKLFF.

This chain connects TRBV29-1 to TRBJ2-5, with D perhaps TRBD1 (5 bases). V was clipped by 5 bases and J by 6 bases, with 10 bases between them. Germline V CDR1 and CDR2: SQVTM, ANQGSEA. This CDR3 has 11 amino acids. CDR3 DNA: TGCAGCGTTCGCAGGGAACAGACCCAGTACTTC. Translated: CSVRREQTQYF.

The chain employs TRBV29-1 and TRBJ2-3; 7 bases line up with TRBD1. J gave up 2 bases and V 8 bases, and 7 bases lay outside the gene matches. Looked up from germline, CDR1 is SQVTM and CDR2 is ANQGSEA. The CDR3 is made up of 13 amino acids. Written as DNA, the CDR3 is TGCAGCATATGGACAGGTTTCACAGATACGCAGTATTTT. Protein product: CSIWTGFTDTQYF.

Points on this clone: Mismatch with germline at one junction end may stem from a read error. The chain combines TRBV7-7 with TRBJ2-5, with 7 bases aligning to TRBD2. The CDR3 extends over 13 amino acids. The V gene's germline CDR1 is SSHAT and CDR2 FNYEAQ (reference sequence). CDR3 sequence: CASSFAPGGFQYF. The CDR3 DNA reads TGTGCTAGCAGCTTCGCCCCGGGGGGATTCCAGTACTTC.

The chain is built from TRBV5-1 and TRBJ2-7; either TRBD1 or TRBD2 may supply D (5 bases each). The CDR3 runs 15 residues. Per the germline V gene, CDR1 is SGHRS and CDR2 is YFSETQ. V lost 0 bases and J lost 2, with 12 bases in between. CDR3 in DNA: TGCGCCAGCAGCTTGGAGTGGGGGTTGACCTACGAGCAGTACTTC. Its protein is CASSLEWGLTYEQYF.

Concerning this clone itself: Other DNA sequences in the same sample also yield this CDR3. This chain joins TRBV30 and TRBJ2-2; perhaps TRBD1 as D (6 bases). The CDR3 is 12 residues long. In germline, CDR1 is GTSNPN, CDR2 SVGIG (reference sequence). The CDR3 nucleotides read TGTGCAAGACAGGTTAACACCGGGGAGCTGTTTTTT. Its protein is CARQVNTGELFF.

J is TRBJ1-4 and V is TRBV9; D is unresolved. Trimming took 3 bases from V and 8 from J, leaving 23 bases between them. This CDR3 is built from 17 residues. CDR1 is SGDLS, CDR2 YYNGEE, per germline. The CDR3 reads CASSADRLLVEGEKLFF. CDR3 sequence (DNA): TGTGCCAGCAGCGCAGATCGACTACTCGTCGAGGGCGAAAAACTGTTTTTT. The whole variable domain, filled in from reference TRBV9 and TRBJ1-4, reads DSGVTQTPKHLITATGQRVTLRCSPRSGDLSVYWYQQSLDQGLQFLIQYYNGEERAKGNILERFSAQQFPDLHSELNLSSLELGDSALYFCASSADRLLVEGEKLFFGSGTQLSVL.

V usage is TRBV7-9 and J usage is TRBJ2-5; 8 bases are shared with TRBD2. Germline CDR1 SEHNR, CDR2 FQNEAQ (reference sequence). V lost 5 bases to trimming and J lost 2 bases; unmatched junction nucleotides: 7. The CDR3 length is 15 residues. As DNA, the CDR3 is TGTGCCAGCAGCCCTGCTAGCGGGCCGCAAGAGACCCAGTACTTC. Protein product: CASSPASGPQETQYF.

The chain has TRBV9 and TRBJ2-7; possible D gene TRBD2, 6 bases. The V gene lost 6 bases and the J gene lost 4 bases, with 17 bases spanning the gap. The CDR3 totals 14 residues. CDR1 is SGDLS, CDR2 YYNGEE, per germline. The CDR3 nucleotides read TGTGCCAGCAATCGGGACGGAGGGTTTTACGAGCAGTACTTC. Amino acids: CASNRDGGFYEQYF. The entire variable domain, with the rest obtained from reference TRBV9 and TRBJ2-7, is as follows: DSGVTQTPKHLITATGQRVTLRCSPRSGDLSVYWYQQSLDQGLQFLIQYYNGEERAKGNILERFSAQQFPDLHSELNLSSLELGDSALYFCASNRDGGFYEQYFGPGTRLTVT.

The V call is TRBV5-8, the J call TRBJ1-2; 8 nucleotides match TRBD1. CDR1 SGHTS and CDR2 YDEGEE come from the germline V gene. Unmatched junction bases numbered 12, after V lost 2 bases and J lost 6 bases. The CDR3 runs to 16 residues. The CDR3 loop reads CASSFGTGGLWNGYTF. The CDR3 DNA reads as TGTGCCAGCAGCTTCGGGACAGGTGGATTATGGAATGGCTACACCTTC.

V and J are TRBV13 and TRBJ2-2; D remains unclear. Germline V gene lookup returns CDR1 PRHDT and CDR2 FYEKMQ (reference sequence). The CDR3 is made up of 13 amino acids. V lost 4 bases and J 6 bases, leaving 9 bases between the germline ends. For the CDR3, the DNA is TGTGCCAGCAGCTCCGACCGGTCCGGGGAGCTGTTTTTT. Translated, it gives CASSSDRSGELFF.

The V gene is TRBV7-8, the J gene TRBJ2-1; a weak D match, TRBD1 (6 bases). Germline lookup yields CDR1 SGHVS and CDR2 FQNEAQ. The CDR3 length is 14 residues. V shed 1 base and J shed 4 bases, with 8 bases lying between them. The CDR3 spells CASSLDQGYNEQFF. In DNA, the CDR3 is TGTGCCAGCAGCTTAGATCAGGGGTACAATGAGCAGTTCTTC.

The CDR3 is CASSQDSQVYQGDTEAFF. The CDR3 DNA reads TGTGCCAGCAGCCAAGATAGTCAGGTGTATCAGGGCGACACTGAAGCTTTCTTT. The genes are TRBV14 and TRBJ1-1; D may be TRBD1 (5 bases). Germline CDR1 SGHDN, CDR2 FVKESK. The CDR3 spans 18 residues. The V gene lost 0 bases and the J gene lost 3 bases, with 20 bases spanning the gap.